The entry below gives a single T cell receptor (beta chain) sequence along with its context. Antigen: not known. The data stem from a study of OX40 agonist ivuxolimab in advanced cancers. General observations from the study: Among the lowest peripheral clonal expansion occurred in 0.1-3.0 mg/kg partial responders.

Between the trimmed V and J ends, which lost 6 bases and 0 bases, there was a span of 10 bases. CDR1 is SGDLS and CDR2 is YYNGEE in the germline V gene. This CDR3 region has 14 residues. Here immunoSEQ multiplex PCR was the method, and the copy in TCRdb shows in-frame clones only, minus some. The sample lists about 30,000 clones, about nine tenths occurring once. This receptor was obtained from an adult with an advanced solid tumor such as melanoma, head and neck, liver or kidney cancer. The source material was CD4+ or CD8+ T cells sorted from blood, sampled in a trial of the OX40 agonist ivuxolimab. The genes are TRBV9 and TRBJ2-1, with a tentative D call TRBD2 (6 bases). The DNA of the CDR3 is TGTGCCAGCACTTTGGGGGGCTCCTACAATGAGCAGTTCTTC. Translating gives CASTLGGSYNEQFF.